The 5 T cell receptor beta chains in this list originate from one sample, sequenced in a study of T cells in Graves' hyperthyroidism and ophthalmopathy. Authors of the study amplified TCR beta CDR3 regions from RNA transcripts. An initial round of RT-PCR targeting the TCR CDR3 relied on the HTBI primer set. TCRdb reprocessed the multiplex PCR reads with MiXCR, giving one entry per CDR3 protein. Of some 490,000 distinct CDR3 sequences listed, roughly 16% are singletons. The sequencing input was blood. The receptors here all came from a woman in her 30s with Graves' ophthalmopathy.

In this sample, this clonotype turned up a few times. Relative to the germline gene, one junction end is altered; a read error may explain this. The chain combines TRBV2 with TRBJ1-6; D is ambiguous. The CDR3 totals 15 residues. From germline, CDR1 is SNHLY and CDR2 FYNNEI. CDR3 sequence reads: CAGSEMWETNSPLHF. Written as DNA, the CDR3 is TGTGCCGGCAGTGAAATGTGGGAGACGAATTCACCCCTCCACTTT.

V usage is TRBV20-1 and J usage is TRBJ2-7; 7 bases are a match to TRBD1. This CDR3 is built from 11 residues. The J segment lost 7 bases and the V segment lost 0 bases, leaving 0 bases of the junction unmatched. Germline V gives CDR1 DFQATT, CDR2 SNEGSKA (reference sequence). CDR3 in DNA: TGCAGTGCTAGAGAGACAGGGGAGCAGTACTTC. Translated: CSARETGEQYF.

The chain links TRBV20-1 to TRBJ2-5; 9 nucleotides align to TRBD1. After removal of 5 bases from V and 5 bases from J, the junction contained 9 bases not matched to a gene. The germline V gene encodes CDR1 DFQATT and CDR2 SNEGSKA (reference sequence). The CDR3 extends over 14 amino acids. In DNA, the CDR3 is TGCAGTGCTTACACCGACAGGGGGAGGGAGACCCAGTACTTC. It yields the protein CSAYTDRGRETQYF.

This clonotype was recorded many times. The rearrangement joins TRBV30 to TRBJ2-7, with D perhaps matching TRBD1 or TRBD2 (6 bases each). V was pared by 6 bases and J by 0 bases, with 12 bases between. There are 13 residues in the CDR3. The germline V gene encodes CDR1 GTSNPN and CDR2 SVGIG (reference sequence). The CDR3 reads CACGGESSYEQYF. The CDR3, as DNA: TGTGCCTGCGGGGGCGAAAGCTCCTACGAGCAGTACTTC.

This clonotype was seen many times. V and J are TRBV7-9 and TRBJ2-5; D is perhaps TRBD1 (6 bases). CDR3 length: 15 residues. The germline V gene has CDR1 SEHNR and CDR2 FQNEAQ (reference sequence). V lost 5 bases to trimming and J lost 7 bases, with 20 bases between them. The CDR3 is CASSLRQAEEWTQYF. The CDR3 nucleotides read TGTGCCAGCAGCCTCAGACAGGCAGAAGAATGGACCCAGTACTTC.